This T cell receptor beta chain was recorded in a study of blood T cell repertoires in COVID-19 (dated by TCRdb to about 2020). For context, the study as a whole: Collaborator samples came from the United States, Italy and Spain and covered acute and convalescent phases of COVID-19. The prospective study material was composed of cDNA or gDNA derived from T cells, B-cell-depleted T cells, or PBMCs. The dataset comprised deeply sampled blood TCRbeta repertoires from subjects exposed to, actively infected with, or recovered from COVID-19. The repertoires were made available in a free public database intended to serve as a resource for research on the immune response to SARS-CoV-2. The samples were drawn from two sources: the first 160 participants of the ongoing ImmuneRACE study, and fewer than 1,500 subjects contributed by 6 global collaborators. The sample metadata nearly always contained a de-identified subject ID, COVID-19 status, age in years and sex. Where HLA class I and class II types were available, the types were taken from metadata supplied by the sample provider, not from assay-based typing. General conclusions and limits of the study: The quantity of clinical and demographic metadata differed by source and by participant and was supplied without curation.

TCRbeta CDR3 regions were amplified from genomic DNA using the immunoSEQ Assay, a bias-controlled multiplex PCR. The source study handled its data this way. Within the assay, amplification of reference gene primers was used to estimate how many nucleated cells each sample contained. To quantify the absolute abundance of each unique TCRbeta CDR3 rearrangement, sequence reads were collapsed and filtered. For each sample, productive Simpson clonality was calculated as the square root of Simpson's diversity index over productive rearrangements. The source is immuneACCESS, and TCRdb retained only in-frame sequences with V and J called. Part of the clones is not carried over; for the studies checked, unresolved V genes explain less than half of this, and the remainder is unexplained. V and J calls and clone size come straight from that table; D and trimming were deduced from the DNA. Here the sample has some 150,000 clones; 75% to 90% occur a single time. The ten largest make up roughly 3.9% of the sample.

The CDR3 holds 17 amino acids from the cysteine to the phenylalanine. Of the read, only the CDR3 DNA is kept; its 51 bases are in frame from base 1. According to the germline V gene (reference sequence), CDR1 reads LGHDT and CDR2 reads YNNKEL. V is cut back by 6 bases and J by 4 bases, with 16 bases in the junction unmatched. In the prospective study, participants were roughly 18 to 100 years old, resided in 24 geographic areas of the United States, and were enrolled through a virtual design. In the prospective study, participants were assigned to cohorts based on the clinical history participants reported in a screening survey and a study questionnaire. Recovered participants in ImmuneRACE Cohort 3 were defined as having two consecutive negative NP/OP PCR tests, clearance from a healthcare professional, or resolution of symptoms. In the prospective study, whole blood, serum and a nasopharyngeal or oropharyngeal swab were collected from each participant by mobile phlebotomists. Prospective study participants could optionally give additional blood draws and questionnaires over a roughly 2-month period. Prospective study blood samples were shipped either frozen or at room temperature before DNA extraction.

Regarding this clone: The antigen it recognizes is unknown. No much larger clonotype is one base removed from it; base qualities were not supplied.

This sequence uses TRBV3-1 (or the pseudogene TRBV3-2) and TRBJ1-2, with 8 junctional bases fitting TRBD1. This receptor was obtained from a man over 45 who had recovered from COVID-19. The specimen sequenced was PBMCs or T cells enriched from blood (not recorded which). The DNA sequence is TGTGCCAGCAGTCGTTCGACAGGGGTAGTATCGGGCTATGGCTACACCTTC. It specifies CASSRSTGVVSGYGYTF.